Listed below are T cell receptor beta chains from one sample, sequenced in a study of blood T cell repertoires in COVID-19. TCRdb's copy holds only in-frame clones and misses some; the assay was immunoSEQ multiplex PCR. The repertoire has some 700,000 clones, approximately 90% of them found once; the top ten carry 0.2% to 0.3%. The specimen was peripheral blood. Receptors were obtained from a young woman with acute or convalescent COVID-19. CDR3s include the opening cysteine and the closing phenylalanine or tryptophan. The order of the fields is J gene, V gene, clone size, D gene, CDR3 DNA, CDR3 protein. D genes are given only for firm matches. Clone size is given for some rows only: seen once, a few or many times, or a class if the clone is expanded.

>TRBJ1-2|TRBV6-5|-|-
TGTGCCAGCACCCAGACAGAGCCTTATGGCTACACCTTC
CASTQTEPYGYTF
>TRBJ1-3|TRBV6-5|-|-
TGTGCCAGCGCCCAGTTTGACTCTGGAAACACCATATATTTT
CASAQFDSGNTIYF
>TRBJ2-7|TRBV5-1|-|TRBD2
TGCGCCAGCAGCTGGGAAACTAGCGAGAGCTCCTACGAGCAGTACTTC
CASSWETSESSYEQYF
>TRBJ1-5|TRBV30|-|-
TGTGCCTGGAGTGTAAGGGGCCTGCTAGGGGATCAGCCCCAGCATTTT
CAWSVRGLLGDQPQHF
>TRBJ1-5|TRBV18|-|-
TGTGCCAGCTCACCACGGCGGGGAGTGGATCAGCCCCAGCATTTT
CASSPRRGVDQPQHF
>TRBJ1-4|TRBV9|-|TRBD1
TGTGCCAGCAGCGCCCGCCGGGACAGACCAACTAATGAAAAACTGTTTTTT
CASSARRDRPTNEKLFF
>TRBJ2-7|TRBV4-2|few|TRBD2
TGTGCCAGCAGCCGCGCCCTAGCGGGGGAGCTCTACGAGCAGTACTTC
CASSRALAGELYEQYF
>TRBJ1-5|TRBV27|-|-
TGTGCCAGCAGTCTCGGACAGAATAGCAATCAGCCCCAGCATTTT
CASSLGQNSNQPQHF
>TRBJ2-7|TRBV12-3/TRBV12-4|-|-
TGTGCCAGCAGTTATTTTACGGGTTACGAGCAGTACTTC
CASSYFTGYEQYF
>TRBJ1-2|TRBV5-1|-|TRBD1
TGCGCCAGCAGCTTGCGAGGACAGGACTATGGCTACACCTTC
CASSLRGQDYGYTF
>TRBJ1-2|TRBV7-2|-|TRBD1
TGTGCCAGCAGCGCACATCCGGGACAGGGGAATGGCTACACCTTC
CASSAHPGQGNGYTF
>TRBJ1-1|TRBV5-5|-|TRBD1
TGTGCCAGCAGCTTGCCTCCGGGACAGCTGGGGAACACTGAAGCTTTCTTT
CASSLPPGQLGNTEAFF
>TRBJ2-5|TRBV6-5|-|TRBD1
TGTGCCAGCACCGACAACCCGACAGGGGCCGAGACCCAGTACTTC
CASTDNPTGAETQYF
>TRBJ2-3|TRBV24-1|-|TRBD1
TGTGCCACCAGTGATCAACGGGACAGCCGACCAGATACGCAGTATTTT
CATSDQRDSRPDTQYF
>TRBJ1-3|TRBV18|-|-
TGTGCCAGCTCATCCGGGTACTCTGGAAACACCATATATTTT
CASSSGYSGNTIYF
>TRBJ1-5|TRBV6-2/TRBV6-3|-|-
TGTGCCAGCAGTTACACCTTAACAGGGCTTGCCCGACAGCCCCAGCATTTT
CASSYTLTGLARQPQHF
>TRBJ1-6|TRBV7-2|once|-
TGTGCCAGCAGCTCACCACCAGGACAGCTCTTCAATTCACCCCTCCACTTT
CASSSPPGQLFNSPLHF
>TRBJ1-3|TRBV11-2|-|-
TGTGCCAGCAGCTTCGGGTCTTCGAGCTCTGGAAACACCATATATTTT
CASSFGSSSSGNTIYF
>TRBJ1-6|TRBV12-5|-|-
TGTGCTAGTGGTTTGTGGGAGGGGTCACCCCTCCACTTT
CASGLWEGSPLHF
>TRBJ2-3|TRBV7-9|-|TRBD2
TGTGCCAGCAGTCTAGCGAGCGGGGGGCTAGATACGCAGTATTTT
CASSLASGGLDTQYF
>TRBJ1-5|TRBV6-2/TRBV6-3|-|-
TGTGCCAGCAGTTACCCGTCTCCTATTAGCAATCAGCCCCAGCATTTT
CASSYPSPISNQPQHF